The rows below give T cell receptor beta chains drawn from one sample of a study of cytomegalovirus exposure and HLA in healthy donors. Measured with immunoSEQ multiplex PCR; TCRdb has only the in-frame clones, and not every one. The data contain tens of thousands of clones, roughly 66% of them seen just once; the ten biggest clones take up 3% to 3.5%. The sample was PBMCs. The source of these receptors is a woman aged 50 to 60 in good health and CMV-seronegative. CDR3s include the opening cysteine and the closing phenylalanine or tryptophan.

TRBV4-2	TRBJ1-4	CASSQPGQKNEKLFF
TRBV7-2	TRBJ1-1	CASSWPGESTEAFF
TRBV19	TRBJ1-2	CASRSSGVYGYTF
TRBV6-5	TRBJ2-7	CASRQDRTYEQYF
TRBV30	TRBJ1-2	CAWSRQGQEGYTF
TRBV4-3	TRBJ1-2	CASSHPSESAVYTF
TRBV19	TRBJ2-7	CASSIAGGRISYEQYF
TRBV6-5	TRBJ2-5	CASSGTRTGLVQYF
TRBV5-1	TRBJ2-2	CASSREGQTTGELFF
TRBV4-2	TRBJ2-7	CASSQAGGSDYEQYF
TRBV9	TRBJ1-2	CASSVIGLAGGGYTF
TRBV7-3	TRBJ1-1	CASSLSQGVHTEAFF
TRBV27	TRBJ2-3	CASRLTGGISDTQYF
TRBV7-2	TRBJ1-2	CASSPLGAGGYGYTF
TRBV2	TRBJ2-2	CASTTGLQYTGELFF
TRBV11-3	TRBJ2-1	CASSSLFISGTRGNEQFF
TRBV19	TRBJ2-2	CASSTTGGDTGELFF
TRBV30	TRBJ1-3	CAAQDRSTGNTIYF
TRBV28	TRBJ2-4	CASGMGTHPGNIQYF
TRBV5-1	TRBJ2-5	CASSPEQGSWETQYF
TRBV7-2	TRBJ2-7	CASSTRQGPYEQYF
TRBV11-3	TRBJ1-1	CASSFSGRIAFF
TRBV2	TRBJ1-2	CASRGEALSHYGYTF
TRBV5-1	TRBJ2-7	CASSLEPGQAYEQYF
TRBV5-6	TRBJ1-5	CASSLGGKNQPQHF
TRBV13	TRBJ2-7	CASSSGLGDYEQYF
TRBV7-2	TRBJ2-5	CASSLSETQYF
TRBV18	TRBJ2-2	CASSPNAQGAAGELFF
TRBV30	TRBJ2-7	CAWSGTYEQYF
TRBV5-1	TRBJ1-3	CASSYASGNTIYF
TRBV5-6	.	CASSLFHEQYF
TRBV5-1	TRBJ1-2	CASSLEGVTEYGYTF
TRBV5-4	TRBJ2-3	CASSRGGGGRDTQYF
TRBV5-4	TRBJ2-5	CASSPPGDLQETQYF
TRBV7-2	TRBJ2-1	CASSPGLAGNNEQFF
TRBV5-1	TRBJ2-1	CASSLGGRADGEQFF
TRBV4-3	TRBJ1-3	CASSHTGNTIYF
TRBV28	TRBJ1-2	CASSPLDRLSSYYGYTF
TRBV7-2	TRBJ2-3	CASSLIRGYTDTQYF
TRBV27	TRBJ2-6	CASSFLFGGPGANVLTF
TRBV6-5	TRBJ2-7	CAVQAGTGLLEQYF
TRBV9	TRBJ1-1	CASSVKEGQNTEAFF
TRBV5-6	TRBJ2-7	CASSLAEDCEQYF
TRBV28	TRBJ2-5	CASSLFGPSTTGRETQYF
TRBV21-1	TRBJ2-2	CASSKAAGETGELFF
TRBV4-3	TRBJ1-6	CASSQDLGTGGPTPLHF